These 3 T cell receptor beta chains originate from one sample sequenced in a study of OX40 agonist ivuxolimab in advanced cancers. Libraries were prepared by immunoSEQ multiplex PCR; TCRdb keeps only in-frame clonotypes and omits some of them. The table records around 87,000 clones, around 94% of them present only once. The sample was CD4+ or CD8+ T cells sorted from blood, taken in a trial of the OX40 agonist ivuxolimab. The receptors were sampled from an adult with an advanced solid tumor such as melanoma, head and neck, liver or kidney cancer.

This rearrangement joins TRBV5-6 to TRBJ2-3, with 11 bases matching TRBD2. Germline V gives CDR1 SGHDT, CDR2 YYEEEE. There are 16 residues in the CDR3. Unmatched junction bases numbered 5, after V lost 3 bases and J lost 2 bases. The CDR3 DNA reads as TGTGCCAGCAGCTCAAGGACTAGCGGGTACACAGATACGCAGTATTTT. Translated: CASSSRTSGYTDTQYF.

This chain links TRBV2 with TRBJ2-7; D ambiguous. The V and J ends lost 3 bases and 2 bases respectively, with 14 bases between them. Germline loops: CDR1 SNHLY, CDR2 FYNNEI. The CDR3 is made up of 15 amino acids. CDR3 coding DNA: TGTGCCAGCAGTGATAAGAGCCCCGGAACCTACGAGCAGTACTTC. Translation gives CASSDKSPGTYEQYF.

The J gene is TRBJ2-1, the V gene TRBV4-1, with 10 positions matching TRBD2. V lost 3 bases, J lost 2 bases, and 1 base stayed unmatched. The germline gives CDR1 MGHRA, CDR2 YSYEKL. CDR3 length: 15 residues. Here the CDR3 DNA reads TGCGCCAGCAGCCAGGGACTAGCGACCTACAATGAGCAGTTCTTC. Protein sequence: CASSQGLATYNEQFF.